A single sample gave rise to the 10 T cell receptor beta chains below, sequenced in a study of cytomegalovirus exposure and HLA in healthy donors. Researchers ran the PCR with 60 Vbeta and 13 Jbeta primers. Generated by immunoSEQ multiplex PCR, the TCRdb table keeps only in-frame clones and is missing some. Of 150,000 to 200,000 clones in the sample, roughly 87% were seen once. The material sequenced was PBMCs. The origin of the receptors is a girl under three years old in good health and CMV-seronegative.

The chain employs TRBV5-1 and TRBJ1-6, with D uncertain. There are 13 residues in the CDR3. In germline, CDR1 is SGHRS, CDR2 YFSETQ. Trimming cost V 4 bases and J 6 bases, with 8 bases left between them. This chain's CDR3 is CASSASSNSPLHF. The DNA of the CDR3 is TGCGCCAGCAGCGCGAGTTCTAATTCACCCCTCCACTTT.

The chain has TRBV10-3 and TRBJ2-7; D possibly matches TRBD1 or TRBD2 (5 bases each). Germline-derived CDR1 and CDR2 are ENHRY and SYGVKD. The CDR3 has 14 amino acids. Trimming took off 6 bases at V and 3 bases at J, with 15 bases between the two ends. Written as DNA, the CDR3 is TGTGCCATCAGAGAGGGGCAGACCTTCTACGAGCAGTACTTC. This codes for CAIREGQTFYEQYF.

The CDR3 loop is CAWTLASGRWPYNEQFF. CDR3 sequence (DNA): TGTGCCTGGACACTGGCTAGCGGGAGGTGGCCCTACAATGAGCAGTTCTTC. The chain uses TRBV30 and TRBJ2-1; 11 bases agree with TRBD2. Germline V CDR1 and CDR2: GTSNPN, SVGIG (reference sequence). The CDR3 runs to 17 residues. The J segment lost 2 bases and the V segment lost 4 bases, leaving 10 bases of the junction unmatched.

The chain joins TRBV5-1 to TRBJ1-1; TRBD1 matches at 9 bases. This CDR3 is built from 17 residues. After removal of 4 bases from V and 4 bases from J, the junction contained 14 bases not matched to a gene. CDR1 is SGHRS, CDR2 YFSETQ, per germline. CDR3 in amino acids: CASSPVPGQGIGTEAFF. The CDR3 DNA reads as TGCGCCAGCAGCCCGGTCCCGGGACAGGGAATTGGCACTGAAGCTTTCTTT.

This chain links TRBV11-2 with TRBJ2-1; tentatively, D is TRBD2 (6 bases). The CDR3 runs to 15 residues. Germline V gene data show CDR1 as SGHAT and CDR2 as FQNNGV. Trimming removed 1 base at V and 9 bases at J, with 16 bases between. CDR3 residues: CASSLAAGSWAEQFF. In DNA form, the CDR3 reads TGTGCCAGCAGCTTAGCCGCGGGGAGCTGGGCTGAGCAGTTCTTC. Looking up the rest from reference TRBV11-2 and TRBJ2-1 gives the full variable domain: EAGVAQSPRYKIIEKRQSVAFWCNPISGHATLYWYQQILGQGPKLLIQFQNNGVVDDSQLPKDRFSAERLKGVDSTLKIQPAKLEDSAVYLCASSLAAGSWAEQFFGPGTRLTVL.

The chain has TRBV5-1 and TRBJ2-4; D possibly corresponds to TRBD1 (5 bases). V was shortened by 1 base and J by 8 bases, with 19 bases between the two germline ends. CDR3 length equals 16 residues. CDR1 SGHRS and CDR2 YFSETQ come from the germline V gene. Written as DNA, the CDR3 is TGCGCCAGCAGCTTGTTCGGACAATTAAGTGTAGACATTCAGTACTTC. Amino acids: CASSLFGQLSVDIQYF.

This clone was seen a few times. No DNA is shown, since the ends of the CDR3 on it are uncertain; the CDR3 is the one TCRdb lists. The V call is TRBV6-6, the J call TRBJ1-1; the table's D call TRBD1 went unverified against the DNA. The germline V gene has CDR1 MNHNY and CDR2 SVGAGI (reference sequence). The CDR3 comprises 14 residues, both ends counted. The chain's CDR3 is CASSSGQGTTEAFF.

This chain links TRBV4-1 with TRBJ2-2; unclear D gene. CDR1 is MGHRA, CDR2 YSYEKL, per germline. The CDR3 has 14 amino acids. V lost 1 base to trimming and J lost 1 base, with 4 bases between them. CDR3: CASSQGQNTGELFF. The CDR3 nucleotides are TGCGCCAGCAGCCAAGGACAGAACACCGGGGAGCTGTTTTTT.

This clone has more than one count but fewer than ten. The V gene is TRBV30, the J gene TRBJ2-5, with TRBD2 as a possible D gene (7 bases). The V gene's germline CDR1 is GTSNPN and CDR2 SVGIG (reference sequence). V lost 3 bases and J 5 bases, leaving 25 bases between the germline ends. There are 17 residues in the CDR3. The CDR3 here is CAWRSVGRGHTGETQYF. In nucleotides, the CDR3 is TGTGCCTGGAGGAGTGTGGGGAGGGGACACACCGGGGAGACCCAGTACTTC.

The V and J genes are TRBV7-9 and TRBJ1-2; 7 bases line up with TRBD1. V was pared by 5 bases and J by 6 bases, with 9 bases of the junction left unmatched. Looked up from germline, CDR1 is SEHNR and CDR2 is FQNEAQ (reference sequence). There are 14 residues in the CDR3. The CDR3 is CASSVGTAWDGYTF. DNA for the CDR3: TGTGCCAGCAGCGTAGGGACAGCCTGGGATGGCTACACCTTC.